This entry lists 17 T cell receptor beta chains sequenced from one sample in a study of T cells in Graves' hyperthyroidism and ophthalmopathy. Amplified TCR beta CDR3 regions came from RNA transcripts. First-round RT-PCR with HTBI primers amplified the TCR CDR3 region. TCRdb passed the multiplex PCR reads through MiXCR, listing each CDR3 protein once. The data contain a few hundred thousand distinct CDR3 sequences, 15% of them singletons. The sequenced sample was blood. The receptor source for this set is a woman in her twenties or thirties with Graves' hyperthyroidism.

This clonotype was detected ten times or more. The CDR3 sequence is CASIAGTPGNIQYF. The CDR3 DNA is TGTGCCAGCATCGCCGGGACTCCCGGGAACATTCAGTACTTC. The gene calls are TRBV28 and TRBJ2-4; perhaps TRBD2 as D (6 bases). This CDR3 is 14 amino acids long. Germline V gives CDR1 MDHEN, CDR2 SYDVKM. Trimming removed 7 bases at V and 7 bases at J, with 17 bases between.

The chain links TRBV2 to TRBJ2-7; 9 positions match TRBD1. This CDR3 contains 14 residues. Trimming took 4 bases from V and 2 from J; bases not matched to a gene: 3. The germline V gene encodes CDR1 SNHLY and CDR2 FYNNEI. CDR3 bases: TGTGCCAGCAGTGGAACAGGGGGCCCCTACGAGCAGTACTTC. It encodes CASSGTGGPYEQYF.

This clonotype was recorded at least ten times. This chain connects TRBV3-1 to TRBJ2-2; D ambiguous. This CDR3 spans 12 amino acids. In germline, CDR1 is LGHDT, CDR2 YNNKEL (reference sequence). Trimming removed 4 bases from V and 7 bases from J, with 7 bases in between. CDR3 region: CASSPSIGELFF. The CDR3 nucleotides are TGTGCCAGCAGCCCCTCGATCGGGGAGCTGTTTTTT.

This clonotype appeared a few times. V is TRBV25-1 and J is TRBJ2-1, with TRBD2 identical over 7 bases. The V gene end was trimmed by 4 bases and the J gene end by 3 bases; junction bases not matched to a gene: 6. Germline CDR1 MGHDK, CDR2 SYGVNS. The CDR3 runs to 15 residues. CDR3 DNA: TGTGCCAGCAGTGGTCATACTAGCGACTACAATGAGCAGTTCTTC. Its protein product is CASSGHTSDYNEQFF.

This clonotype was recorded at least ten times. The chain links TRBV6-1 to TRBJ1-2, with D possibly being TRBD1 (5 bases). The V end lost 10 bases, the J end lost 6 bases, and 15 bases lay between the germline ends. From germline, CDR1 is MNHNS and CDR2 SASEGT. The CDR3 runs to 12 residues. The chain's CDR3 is CATHRLMDGYTF. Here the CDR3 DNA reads TGTGCCACCCACAGGCTCATGGATGGCTACACCTTC.

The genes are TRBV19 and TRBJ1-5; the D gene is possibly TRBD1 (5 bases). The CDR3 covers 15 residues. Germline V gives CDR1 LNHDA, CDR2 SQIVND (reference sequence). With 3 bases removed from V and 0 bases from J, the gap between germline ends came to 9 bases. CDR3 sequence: CASSIGQDSNQPQHF. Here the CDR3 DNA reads TGTGCCAGTAGTATTGGACAAGATAGCAATCAGCCCCAGCATTTT.

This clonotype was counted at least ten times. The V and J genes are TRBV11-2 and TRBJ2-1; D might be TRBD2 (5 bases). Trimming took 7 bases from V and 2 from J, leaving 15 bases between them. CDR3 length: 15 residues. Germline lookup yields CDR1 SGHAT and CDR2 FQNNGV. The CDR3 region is CASTIRRATYNEQFF. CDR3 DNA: TGTGCCAGCACCATACGGCGGGCAACCTACAATGAGCAGTTCTTC. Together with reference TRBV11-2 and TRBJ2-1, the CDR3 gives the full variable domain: EAGVAQSPRYKIIEKRQSVAFWCNPISGHATLYWYQQILGQGPKLLIQFQNNGVVDDSQLPKDRFSAERLKGVDSTLKIQPAKLEDSAVYLCASTIRRATYNEQFFGPGTRLTVL.

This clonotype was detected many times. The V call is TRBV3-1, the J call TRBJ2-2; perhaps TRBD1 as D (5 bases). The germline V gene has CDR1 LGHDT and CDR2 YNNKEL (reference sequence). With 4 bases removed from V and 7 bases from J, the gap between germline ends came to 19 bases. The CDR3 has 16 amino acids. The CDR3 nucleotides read TGTGCCAGCAGCCGTCCCCCTGGTGCAGGGATCGGGGAGCTGTTTTTT. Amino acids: CASSRPPGAGIGELFF.

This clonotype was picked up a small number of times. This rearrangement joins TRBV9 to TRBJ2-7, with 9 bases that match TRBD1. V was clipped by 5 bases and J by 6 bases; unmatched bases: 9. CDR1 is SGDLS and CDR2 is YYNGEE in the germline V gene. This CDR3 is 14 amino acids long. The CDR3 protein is CASSQGQGPLEQYF. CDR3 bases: TGTGCCAGCAGTCAAGGACAGGGGCCCCTCGAGCAGTACTTC.

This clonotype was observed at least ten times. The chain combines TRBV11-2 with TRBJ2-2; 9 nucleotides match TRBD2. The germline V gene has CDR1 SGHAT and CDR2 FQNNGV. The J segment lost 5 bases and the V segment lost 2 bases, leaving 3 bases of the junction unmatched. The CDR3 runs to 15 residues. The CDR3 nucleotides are TGTGCCAGCAGCTTACTAGCGGGACGGACCGGGGAGCTGTTTTTT. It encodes CASSLLAGRTGELFF.

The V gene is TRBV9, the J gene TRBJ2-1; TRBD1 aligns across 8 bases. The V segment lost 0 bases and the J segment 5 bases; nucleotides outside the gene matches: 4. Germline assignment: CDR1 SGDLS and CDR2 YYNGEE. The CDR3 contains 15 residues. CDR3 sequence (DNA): TGTGCCAGCAGCGTAGGCGGGACAGGAAACAATGAGCAGTTCTTC. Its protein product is CASSVGGTGNNEQFF.

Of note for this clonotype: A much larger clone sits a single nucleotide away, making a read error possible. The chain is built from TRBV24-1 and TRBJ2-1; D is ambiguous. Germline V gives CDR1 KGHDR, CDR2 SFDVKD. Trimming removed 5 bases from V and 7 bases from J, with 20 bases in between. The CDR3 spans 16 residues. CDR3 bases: TGTGCCACCAGTGCCTCAGGAGCTACGGGTAGGAATGAGCAGTTCTTC. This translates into CATSASGATGRNEQFF.

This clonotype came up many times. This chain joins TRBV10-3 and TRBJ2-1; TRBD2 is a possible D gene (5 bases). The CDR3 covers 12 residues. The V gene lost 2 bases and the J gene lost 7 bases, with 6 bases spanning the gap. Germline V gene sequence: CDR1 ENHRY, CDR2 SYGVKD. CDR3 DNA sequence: TGTGCCATCAGTGAGGGAGGAAATGAGCAGTTCTTC. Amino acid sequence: CAISEGGNEQFF.

CDR3: CASSPERSPNYGYTF. The CDR3 nucleotides are TGTGCCAGCAGCCCCGAGCGATCGCCTAACTATGGCTACACCTTC. The rearrangement links TRBV7-8 to TRBJ1-2, with no clear D. Germline lookup yields CDR1 SGHVS and CDR2 FQNEAQ. Between the trimmed V and J ends, which lost 5 bases and 0 bases, there was a span of 13 bases. The CDR3 extends over 15 amino acids.

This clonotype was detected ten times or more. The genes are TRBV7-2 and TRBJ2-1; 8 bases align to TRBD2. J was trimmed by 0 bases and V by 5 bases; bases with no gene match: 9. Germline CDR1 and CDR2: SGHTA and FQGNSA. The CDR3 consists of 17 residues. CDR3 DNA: TGTGCCAGCAGCCAAATTCCCAGCGGGAGCTCCTACAATGAGCAGTTCTTC. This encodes CASSQIPSGSSYNEQFF.

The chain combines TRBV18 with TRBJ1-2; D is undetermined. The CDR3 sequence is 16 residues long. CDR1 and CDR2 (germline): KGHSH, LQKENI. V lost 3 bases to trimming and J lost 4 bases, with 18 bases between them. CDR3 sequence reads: CASSPQTGYLGYGYTF. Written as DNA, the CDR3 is TGTGCCAGCTCACCCCAGACGGGTTACCTGGGCTATGGCTACACCTTC.

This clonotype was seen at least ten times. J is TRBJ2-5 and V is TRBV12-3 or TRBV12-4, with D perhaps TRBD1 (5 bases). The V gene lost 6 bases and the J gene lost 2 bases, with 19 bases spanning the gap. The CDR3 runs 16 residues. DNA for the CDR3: TGTGCCAGCAGCCCCCCCGGCAGGGCCCTTCAAGAGACCCAGTACTTC. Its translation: CASSPPGRALQETQYF.